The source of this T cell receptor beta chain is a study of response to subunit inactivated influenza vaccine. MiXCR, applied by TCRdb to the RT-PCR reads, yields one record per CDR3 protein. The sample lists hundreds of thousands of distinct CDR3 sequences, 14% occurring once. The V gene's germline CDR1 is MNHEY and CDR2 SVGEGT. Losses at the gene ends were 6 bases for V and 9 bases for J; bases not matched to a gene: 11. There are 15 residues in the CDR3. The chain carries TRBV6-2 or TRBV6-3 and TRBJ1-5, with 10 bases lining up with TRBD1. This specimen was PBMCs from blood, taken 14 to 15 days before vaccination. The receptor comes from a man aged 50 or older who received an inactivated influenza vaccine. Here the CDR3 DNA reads TGTGCCAGCAGATCCGGGACAGGGGCACTCCCGCCCCAGCATTTT. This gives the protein CASRSGTGALPPQHF.